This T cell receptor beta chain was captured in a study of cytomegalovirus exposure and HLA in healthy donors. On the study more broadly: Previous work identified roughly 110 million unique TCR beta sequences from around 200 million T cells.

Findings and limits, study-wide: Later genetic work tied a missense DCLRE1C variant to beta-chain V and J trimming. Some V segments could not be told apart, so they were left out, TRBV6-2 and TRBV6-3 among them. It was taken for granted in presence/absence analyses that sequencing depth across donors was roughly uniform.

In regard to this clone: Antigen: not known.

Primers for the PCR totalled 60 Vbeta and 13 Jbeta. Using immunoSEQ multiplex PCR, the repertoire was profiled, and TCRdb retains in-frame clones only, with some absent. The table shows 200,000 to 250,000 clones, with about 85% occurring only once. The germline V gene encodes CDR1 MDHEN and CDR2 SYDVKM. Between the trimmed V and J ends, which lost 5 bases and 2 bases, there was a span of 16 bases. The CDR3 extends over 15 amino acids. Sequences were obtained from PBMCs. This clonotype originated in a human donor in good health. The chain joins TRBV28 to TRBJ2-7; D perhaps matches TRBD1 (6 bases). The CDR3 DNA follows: TGTGCCAGCAGTCTGGACAGTGAGCCCACCTACGAGCAGTACTTC. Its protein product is CASSLDSEPTYEQYF.